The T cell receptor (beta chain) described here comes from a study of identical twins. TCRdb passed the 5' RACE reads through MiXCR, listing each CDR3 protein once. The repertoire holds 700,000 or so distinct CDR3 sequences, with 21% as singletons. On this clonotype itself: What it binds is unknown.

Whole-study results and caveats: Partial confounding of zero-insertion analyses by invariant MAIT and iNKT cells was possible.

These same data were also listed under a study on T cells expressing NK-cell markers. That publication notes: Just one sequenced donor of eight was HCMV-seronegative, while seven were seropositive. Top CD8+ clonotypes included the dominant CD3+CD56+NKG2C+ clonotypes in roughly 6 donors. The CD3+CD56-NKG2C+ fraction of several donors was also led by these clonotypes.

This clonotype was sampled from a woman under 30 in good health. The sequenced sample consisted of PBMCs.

The CDR3, as DNA: TGCAGTGCTAGTTCGCAGGATTCCTCCTACGAGCAGTACTTC. Encoded protein: CSASSQDSSYEQYF. The genes are TRBV20-1 and TRBJ2-7; D remains unclear. The V and J ends lost 3 bases and 0 bases respectively, with 12 bases between them. Per the germline V gene, CDR1 is DFQATT and CDR2 is SNEGSKA (reference sequence). The CDR3 sequence is 14 residues long.